This paragraph reports one TCR beta chain. Antigen specificity is unknown. The data belong to a study of shared clonotypes between healthy human individuals. Overall study results and limits: Naive CD4 clonotypes were shared across a handful of donors at about 5.3%.

Germline V lookup: CDR1 LNHNV, CDR2 YYDKDF (reference sequence). The CDR3 sequence is 15 residues long. V lost 0 bases and J 2 bases, leaving 5 bases between the germline ends. Generated by immunoSEQ multiplex PCR, the TCRdb table keeps only in-frame clones and is missing some. The profile shows about 2,100,000 clones, 85% to 95% of them singletons. CD8 cells classed as naive were CD45RO-negative and positively selected for CCR7, excluding terminally differentiated effector memory CD45RA+ cells. This clonotype was sampled from a man aged 18-30 years in good health. Some clones in this sample may be carry-over from other donors' samples. This chain uses TRBV15 with TRBJ2-6; D unclear. Sequencing used naive CD8+ T cells from PBMCs. DNA for the CDR3: TGTGCCACCAGCAGAGAGTGGCCTGGGGCCAACGTCCTGACTTTC. Its protein product is CATSREWPGANVLTF.